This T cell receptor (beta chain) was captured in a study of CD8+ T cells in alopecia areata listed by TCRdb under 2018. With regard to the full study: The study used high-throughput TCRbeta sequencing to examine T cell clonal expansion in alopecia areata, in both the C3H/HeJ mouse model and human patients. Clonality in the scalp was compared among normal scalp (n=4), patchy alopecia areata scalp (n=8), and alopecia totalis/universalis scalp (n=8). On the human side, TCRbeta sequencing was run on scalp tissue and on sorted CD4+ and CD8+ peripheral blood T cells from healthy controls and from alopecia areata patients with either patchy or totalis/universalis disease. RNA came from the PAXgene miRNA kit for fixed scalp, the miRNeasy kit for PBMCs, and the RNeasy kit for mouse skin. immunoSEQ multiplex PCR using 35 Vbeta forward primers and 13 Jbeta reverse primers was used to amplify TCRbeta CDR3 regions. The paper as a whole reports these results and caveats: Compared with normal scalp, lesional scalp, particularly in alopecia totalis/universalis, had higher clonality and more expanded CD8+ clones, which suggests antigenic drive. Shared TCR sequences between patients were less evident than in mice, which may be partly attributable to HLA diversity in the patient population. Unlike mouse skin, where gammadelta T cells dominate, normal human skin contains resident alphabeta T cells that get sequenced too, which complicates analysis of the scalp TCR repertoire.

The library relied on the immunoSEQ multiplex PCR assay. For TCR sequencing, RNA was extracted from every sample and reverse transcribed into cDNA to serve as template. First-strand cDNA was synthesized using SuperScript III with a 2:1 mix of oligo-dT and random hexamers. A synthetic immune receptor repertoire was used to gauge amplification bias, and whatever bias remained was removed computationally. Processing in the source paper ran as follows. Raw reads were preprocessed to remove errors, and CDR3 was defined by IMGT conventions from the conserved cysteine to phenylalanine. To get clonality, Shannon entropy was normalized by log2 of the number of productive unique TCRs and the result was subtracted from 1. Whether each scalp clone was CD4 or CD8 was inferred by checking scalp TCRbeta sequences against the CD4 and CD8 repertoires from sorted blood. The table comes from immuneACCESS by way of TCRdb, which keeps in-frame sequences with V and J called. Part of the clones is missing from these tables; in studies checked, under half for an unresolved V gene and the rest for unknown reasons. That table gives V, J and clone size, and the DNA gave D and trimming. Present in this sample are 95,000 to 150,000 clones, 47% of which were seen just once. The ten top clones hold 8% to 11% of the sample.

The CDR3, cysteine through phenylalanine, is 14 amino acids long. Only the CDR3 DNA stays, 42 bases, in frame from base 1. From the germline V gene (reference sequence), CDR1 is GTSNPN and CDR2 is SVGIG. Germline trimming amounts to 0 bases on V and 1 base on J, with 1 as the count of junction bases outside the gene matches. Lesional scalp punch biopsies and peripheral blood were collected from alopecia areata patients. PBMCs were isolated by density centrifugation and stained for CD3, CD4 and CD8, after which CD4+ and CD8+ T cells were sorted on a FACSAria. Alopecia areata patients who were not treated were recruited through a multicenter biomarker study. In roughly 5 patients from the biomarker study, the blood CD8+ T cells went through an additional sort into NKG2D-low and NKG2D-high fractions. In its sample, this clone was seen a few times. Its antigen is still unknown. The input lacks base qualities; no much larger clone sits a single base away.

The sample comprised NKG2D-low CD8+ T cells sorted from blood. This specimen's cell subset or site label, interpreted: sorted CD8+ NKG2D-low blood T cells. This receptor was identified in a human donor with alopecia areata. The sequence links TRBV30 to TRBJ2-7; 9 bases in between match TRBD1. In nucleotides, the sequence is TGTGCCTGGAGTGTGGGGACAGGGTCCTACGAGCAGTACTTC. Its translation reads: CAWSVGTGSYEQYF.